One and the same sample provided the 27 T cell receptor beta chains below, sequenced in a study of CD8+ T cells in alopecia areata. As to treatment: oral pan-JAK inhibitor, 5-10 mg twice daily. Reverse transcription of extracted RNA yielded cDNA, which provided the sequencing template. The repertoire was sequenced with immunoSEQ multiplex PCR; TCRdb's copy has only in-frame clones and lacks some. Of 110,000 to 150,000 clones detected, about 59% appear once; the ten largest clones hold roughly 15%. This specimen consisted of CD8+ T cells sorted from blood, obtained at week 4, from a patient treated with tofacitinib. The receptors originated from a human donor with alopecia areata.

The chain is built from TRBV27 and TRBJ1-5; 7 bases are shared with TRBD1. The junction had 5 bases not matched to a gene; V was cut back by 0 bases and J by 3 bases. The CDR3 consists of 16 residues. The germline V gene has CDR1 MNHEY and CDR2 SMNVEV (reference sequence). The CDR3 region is CASSLSAGGFNQPQHF. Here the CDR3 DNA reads TGTGCCAGCAGTTTATCGGCAGGGGGATTCAATCAGCCCCAGCATTTT.

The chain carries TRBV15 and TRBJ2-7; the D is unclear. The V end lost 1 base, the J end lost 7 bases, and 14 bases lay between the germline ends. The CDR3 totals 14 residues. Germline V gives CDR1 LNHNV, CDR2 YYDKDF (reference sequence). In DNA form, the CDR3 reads TGTGCCACCAGCAGAGGGGGTGGAACTGGGGAGCAGTACTTC. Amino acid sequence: CATSRGGGTGEQYF.

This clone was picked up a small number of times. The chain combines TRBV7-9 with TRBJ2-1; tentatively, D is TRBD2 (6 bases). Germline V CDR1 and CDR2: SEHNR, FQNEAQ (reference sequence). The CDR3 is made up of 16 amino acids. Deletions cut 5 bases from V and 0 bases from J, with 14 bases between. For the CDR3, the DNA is TGTGCCAGCAGCCTAGACGGGACTGCCTCCTACAATGAGCAGTTCTTC. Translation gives CASSLDGTASYNEQFF.

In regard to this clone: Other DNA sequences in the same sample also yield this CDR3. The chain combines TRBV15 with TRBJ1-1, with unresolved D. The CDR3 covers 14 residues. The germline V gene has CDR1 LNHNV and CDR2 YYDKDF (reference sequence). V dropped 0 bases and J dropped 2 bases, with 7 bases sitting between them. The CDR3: CATSREEGNTEAFF. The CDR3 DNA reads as TGTGCCACCAGCAGAGAGGAAGGAAACACTGAAGCTTTCTTT. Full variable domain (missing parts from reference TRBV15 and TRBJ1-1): DAMVIQNPRYQVTQFGKPVTLSCSQTLNHNVMYWYQQKSSQAPKLLFHYYDKDFNNEADTPDNFQSRRPNTSFCFLDIRSPGLGDTAMYLCATSREEGNTEAFFGQGTRLTVV.

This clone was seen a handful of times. The CDR3: CASSLGVRNTEAFF. The CDR3 bases are TGCGCCAGCAGCTTGGGGGTACGGAACACTGAAGCTTTCTTT. The chain uses TRBV5-1 and TRBJ1-1; no clear D gene. CDR3 size: 14 residues. Trimming shortened V by 0 bases and J by 1 base, and 7 bases separated the two germline ends. CDR1 and CDR2 (germline): SGHRS, YFSETQ.

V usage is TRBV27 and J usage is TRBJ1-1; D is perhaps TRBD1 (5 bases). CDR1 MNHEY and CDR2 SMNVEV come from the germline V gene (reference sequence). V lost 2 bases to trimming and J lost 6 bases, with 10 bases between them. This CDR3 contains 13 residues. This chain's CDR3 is CASSLGGMAEAFF. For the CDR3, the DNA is TGTGCCAGCAGTTTAGGGGGGATGGCTGAAGCTTTCTTT.

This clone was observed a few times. The CDR3 DNA reads TGTGCCAGTAGTGCAGGGGGTCCTGAGCAGTTCTTC. Translated: CASSAGGPEQFF. J is TRBJ2-1 and V is TRBV19; 7 bases map to TRBD1. Germline CDR1 reads LNHDA; CDR2 reads SQIVND (reference sequence). The CDR3 loop spans 12 amino acids. The V and J ends lost 5 bases and 9 bases, in that order; junction bases with no gene match: 4. The whole variable domain, filled in from reference TRBV19 and TRBJ2-1, reads DGGITQSPKYLFRKEGQNVTLSCEQNLNHDAMYWYRQDPGQGLRLIYYSQIVNDFQKGDIAEGYSVSREKKESFPLTVTSAQKNPTAFYLCASSAGGPEQFFGPGTRLTVL.

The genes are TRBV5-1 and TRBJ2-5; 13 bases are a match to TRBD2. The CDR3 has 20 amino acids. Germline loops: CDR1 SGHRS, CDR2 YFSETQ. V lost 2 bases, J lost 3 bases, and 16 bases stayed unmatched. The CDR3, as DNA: TGCGCCAGCAGCTTTAACCCGAGACTAGCGGGGGGACGGCTGGAAGAGACCCAGTACTTC. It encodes CASSFNPRLAGGRLEETQYF.

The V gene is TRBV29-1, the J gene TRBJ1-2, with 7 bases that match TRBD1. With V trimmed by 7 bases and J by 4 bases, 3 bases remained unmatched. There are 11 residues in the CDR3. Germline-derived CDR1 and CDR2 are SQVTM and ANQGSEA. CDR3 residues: CSDTGVYGYTF. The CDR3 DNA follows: TGCAGCGACACAGGGGTCTATGGCTACACCTTC.

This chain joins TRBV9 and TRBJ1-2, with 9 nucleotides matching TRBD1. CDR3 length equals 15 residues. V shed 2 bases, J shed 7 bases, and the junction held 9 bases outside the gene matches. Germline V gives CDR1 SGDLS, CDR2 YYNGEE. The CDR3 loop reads CASSVALQGAPGYTF. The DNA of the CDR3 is TGTGCCAGCAGCGTCGCCTTACAGGGGGCCCCTGGCTACACCTTC.

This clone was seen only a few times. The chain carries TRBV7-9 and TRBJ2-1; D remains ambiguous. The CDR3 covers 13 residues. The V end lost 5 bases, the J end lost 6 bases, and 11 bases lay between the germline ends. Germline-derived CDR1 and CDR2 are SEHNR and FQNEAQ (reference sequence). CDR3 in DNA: TGTGCCAGCAGCCCTTTCGGATCCAATGAGCAGTTCTTC. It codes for CASSPFGSNEQFF.

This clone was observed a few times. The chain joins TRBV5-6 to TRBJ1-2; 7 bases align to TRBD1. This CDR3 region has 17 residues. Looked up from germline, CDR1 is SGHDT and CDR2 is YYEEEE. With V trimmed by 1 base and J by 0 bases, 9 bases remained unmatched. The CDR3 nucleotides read TGTGCCAGCAGCTTGAGGACAGGACTATACGCTAACTATGGCTACACCTTC. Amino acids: CASSLRTGLYANYGYTF.

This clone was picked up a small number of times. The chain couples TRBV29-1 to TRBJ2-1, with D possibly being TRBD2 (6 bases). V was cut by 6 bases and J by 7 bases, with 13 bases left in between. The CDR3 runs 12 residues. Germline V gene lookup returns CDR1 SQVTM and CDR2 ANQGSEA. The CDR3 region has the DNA TGCAGCGTCGATAGCGGTGGAAATGAGCAGTTCTTC. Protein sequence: CSVDSGGNEQFF.

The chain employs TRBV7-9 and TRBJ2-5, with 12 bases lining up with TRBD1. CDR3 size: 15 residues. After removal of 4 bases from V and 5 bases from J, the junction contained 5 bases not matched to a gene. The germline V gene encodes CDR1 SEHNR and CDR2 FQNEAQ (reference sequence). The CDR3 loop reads CASSSRDRGHETQYF. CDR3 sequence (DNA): TGTGCCAGCAGCTCGAGGGACAGGGGGCATGAGACCCAGTACTTC.

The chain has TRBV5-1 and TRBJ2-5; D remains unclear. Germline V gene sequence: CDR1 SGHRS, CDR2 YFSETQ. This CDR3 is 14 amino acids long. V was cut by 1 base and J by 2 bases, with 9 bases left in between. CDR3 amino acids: CASSLRHPQETQYF. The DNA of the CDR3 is TGCGCCAGCAGCTTGAGACACCCACAAGAGACCCAGTACTTC.

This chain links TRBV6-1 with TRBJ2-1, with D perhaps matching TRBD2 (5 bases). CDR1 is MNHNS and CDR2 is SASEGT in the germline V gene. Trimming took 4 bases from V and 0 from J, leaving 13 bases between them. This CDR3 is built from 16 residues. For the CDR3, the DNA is TGTGCCAGCAGTGGGCTGGAGGCTGGCTCCTACAATGAGCAGTTCTTC. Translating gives CASSGLEAGSYNEQFF.

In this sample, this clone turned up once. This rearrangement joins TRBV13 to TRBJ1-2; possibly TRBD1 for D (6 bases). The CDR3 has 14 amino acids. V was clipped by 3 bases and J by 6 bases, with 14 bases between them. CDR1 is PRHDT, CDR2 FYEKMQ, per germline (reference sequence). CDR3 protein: CASSLGWAGDGYTF. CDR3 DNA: TGTGCCAGCAGCTTGGGTTGGGCAGGGGATGGCTACACCTTC.

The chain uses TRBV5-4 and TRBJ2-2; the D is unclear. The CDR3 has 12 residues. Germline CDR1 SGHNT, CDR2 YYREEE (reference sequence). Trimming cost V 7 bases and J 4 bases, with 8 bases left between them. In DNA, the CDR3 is TGTGCCAGCCTCTCCGCCACCGGGGAGCTGTTTTTT. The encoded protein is CASLSATGELFF.

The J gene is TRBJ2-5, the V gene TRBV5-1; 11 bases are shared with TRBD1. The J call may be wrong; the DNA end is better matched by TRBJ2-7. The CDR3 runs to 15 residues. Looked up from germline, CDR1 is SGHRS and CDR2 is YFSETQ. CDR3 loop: CASSPKGQGAYEQYF. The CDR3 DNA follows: TGCGCCAGCAGCCCGAAGGGACAGGGGGCCTACGAGCAGTACTTC.

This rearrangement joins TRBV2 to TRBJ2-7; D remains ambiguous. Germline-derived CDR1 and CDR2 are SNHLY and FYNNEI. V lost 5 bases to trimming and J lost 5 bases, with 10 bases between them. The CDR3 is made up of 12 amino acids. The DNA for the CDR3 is TGTGCCAGCAGTCCAACAGACGACGAGCAGTACTTC. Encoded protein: CASSPTDDEQYF.

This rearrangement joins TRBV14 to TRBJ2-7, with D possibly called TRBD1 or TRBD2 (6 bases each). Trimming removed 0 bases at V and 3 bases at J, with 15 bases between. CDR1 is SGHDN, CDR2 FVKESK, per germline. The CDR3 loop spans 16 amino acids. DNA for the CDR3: TGTGCCAGCAGCCAAGATGGGGGGCCTCCAATCTACGAGCAGTACTTC. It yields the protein CASSQDGGPPIYEQYF.

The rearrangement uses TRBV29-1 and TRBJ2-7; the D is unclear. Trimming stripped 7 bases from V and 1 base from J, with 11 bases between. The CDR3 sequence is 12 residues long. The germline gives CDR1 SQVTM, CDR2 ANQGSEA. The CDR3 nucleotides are TGCAGCGGAGTTTTTGGGTCCTACGAGCAGTACTTC. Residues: CSGVFGSYEQYF.

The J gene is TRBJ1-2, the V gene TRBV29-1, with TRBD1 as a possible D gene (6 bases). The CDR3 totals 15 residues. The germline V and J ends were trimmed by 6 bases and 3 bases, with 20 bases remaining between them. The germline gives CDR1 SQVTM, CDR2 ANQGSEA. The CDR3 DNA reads TGCAGCGTCCGACCCTCGGGGGGCGCAGACTATGGCTACACCTTC. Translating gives CSVRPSGGADYGYTF.

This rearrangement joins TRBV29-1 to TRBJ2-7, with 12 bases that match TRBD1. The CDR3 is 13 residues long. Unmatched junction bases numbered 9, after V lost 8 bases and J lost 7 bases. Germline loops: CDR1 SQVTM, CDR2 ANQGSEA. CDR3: CSLAGQGAREQYF. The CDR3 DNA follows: TGCAGCCTTGCGGGACAGGGGGCGCGAGAGCAGTACTTC.

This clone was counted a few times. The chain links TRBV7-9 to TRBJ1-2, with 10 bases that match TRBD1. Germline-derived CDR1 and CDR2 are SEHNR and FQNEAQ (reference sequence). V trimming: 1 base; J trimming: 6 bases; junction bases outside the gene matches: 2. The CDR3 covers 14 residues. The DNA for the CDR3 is TGTGCCAGCAGCTTAGGACAGGGGGCAAATGGCTACACCTTC. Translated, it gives CASSLGQGANGYTF. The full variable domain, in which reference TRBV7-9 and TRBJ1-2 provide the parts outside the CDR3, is DTGVSQNPRHKITKRGQNVTFRCDPISEHNRLYWYRQTLGQGPEFLTYFQNEAQLEKSRLLSDRFSAERPKGSFSTLEIQRTEQGDSAMYLCASSLGQGANGYTFGSGTRLTVV.

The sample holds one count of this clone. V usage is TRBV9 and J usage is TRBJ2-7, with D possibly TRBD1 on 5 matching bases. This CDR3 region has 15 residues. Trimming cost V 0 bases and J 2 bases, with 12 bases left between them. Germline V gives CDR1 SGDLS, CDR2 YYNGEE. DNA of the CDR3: TGTGCCAGCAGCGTAGGCGGAGACAGCGCCTACGAGCAGTACTTC. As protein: CASSVGGDSAYEQYF.

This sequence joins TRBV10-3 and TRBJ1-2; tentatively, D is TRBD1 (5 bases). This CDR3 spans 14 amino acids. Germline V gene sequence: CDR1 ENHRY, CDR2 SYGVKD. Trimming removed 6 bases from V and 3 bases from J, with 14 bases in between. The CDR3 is CAISAPGTDYGYTF. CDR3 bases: TGTGCCATCAGCGCTCCCGGGACGGACTATGGCTACACCTTC.